A single TCR beta chain is shown here with its context. An end of the junction does not agree with germline; a read error may underlie this. Together with a sample-barcoded 5' primer, a J-beta primer mix was included in a second PCR lasting roughly 6 to 12 cycles. TCRdb re-called the 5' RACE reads with MiXCR, one entry per CDR3 protein. The data contain 600,000 to 800,000 distinct CDR3 sequences, around 21% of them singletons. Roughly 9.2 milliliters was the volume of peripheral blood drawn from each donor. This sample is part of a study of blood T cells in healthy people across ages. This CDR3 contains 15 residues. Germline V gene data show CDR1 as MGHRA and CDR2 as YSYEKL.

The specimen sequenced was blood. This TCR was recovered from a man between 70 and 80 years old in good health. The rearrangement links TRBV4-1 to TRBJ2-5; 12 nucleotides align to TRBD2. The DNA end is more similar to TRBJ2-1, so the J call may be wrong. CDR3 DNA: TGCGCCGGCAGCCAAGGACTAGCGGGGAACAATGAGCAGTTCTTC. It yields the protein CAGSQGLAGNNEQFF.